This T cell receptor beta chain originates from a study of blood T cell repertoires in COVID-19. The wider study: There were acute and convalescent COVID-19 samples, and they came from the United States, Italy and Spain.

Participants' reported clinical history set cohort assignment. There are 14 residues in the CDR3. V shed 10 bases, J shed 2 bases, and the junction held 11 bases outside the gene matches. Germline loops: CDR1 MDHEN, CDR2 SYDVKM. TCRdb keeps only in-frame clones here, not all; method: immunoSEQ multiplex PCR. The table records 350,000 to 400,000 clones, more than 70% of them present only once. Sequencing was done on a sample of PBMCs or T cells enriched from blood (not recorded which). The V and J genes are TRBV28 and TRBJ2-7; TRBD1 matches 7 bases. This receptor was taken from a woman younger than 35 who had recovered from COVID-19. DNA of the CDR3: TGTGCCACCCTAGAGACAGGGCCTACCTACGAGCAGTACTTC. Translated, it gives CATLETGPTYEQYF.